This is a list of T cell receptor beta chains from one sample in a study of blood T cell repertoires in COVID-19. TCRdb keeps only in-frame clones here, not all; method: immunoSEQ multiplex PCR. The profile shows about 160,000 clones, around four fifths of them singletons. The sample was peripheral blood. These receptors were collected from an elderly woman with acute or convalescent COVID-19. Each CDR3 is given with its conserved first and last residue. The D gene is left open where the match is weak. Clone size is given for some rows only: seen once, a few or many times, or a class if the clone is expanded.

d_call j_call clone_size v_call cdr3_nt cdr3_aa
TRBD2 TRBJ2-3 . TRBV4-1 TGCGCCAGCAATCTAATAGCGGGAGACGCAGATACGCAGTATTTT CASNLIAGDADTQYF
TRBD1 TRBJ2-1 . TRBV7-6 TGTGCCAGCAGCTCAGTAGGCGGGACAGGTTACAATGAGCAGTTCTTC CASSSVGGTGYNEQFF
TRBD1 TRBJ1-3 . TRBV6-6 TGTGCCAGCACCACGGACAGGGCGCACTCTGGAAACACCATATATTTT CASTTDRAHSGNTIYF
. TRBJ2-5 . TRBV5-1 TGCGCCAGCAGCTTGGGGCCAGCGGGAGAGACCCAGTACTTC CASSLGPAGETQYF
. TRBJ2-1 . TRBV10-1 TGCGCCAGCAGCCGGACTAAGCACCTTGAGCAGTTCTTC CASSRTKHLEQFF
. TRBJ2-6 . TRBV19 TGTGCCAGTACCCACGGTGAAGAGAGCTCTGGGGCCAACGTCCTGACTTTC CASTHGEESSGANVLTF
TRBD2 TRBJ2-1 . TRBV5-5 TGTGCCAGCAGCTTGCGTTGGGGCGGGAGCTCCTACAATGAGCAGTTCTTC CASSLRWGGSSYNEQFF
. TRBJ2-1 . TRBV6-5 TGTGCCAGCAGTTACGGGGGGTGGAATGAGCAGTTCTTC CASSYGGWNEQFF
. TRBJ2-6 . TRBV5-4 TGTGCCAGCAGCTTGAGAGGGGGCTCTGGGGCCAACGTCCTGACTTTC CASSLRGGSGANVLTF
. TRBJ1-1 . TRBV5-1 TGCGCCAGCAGCTTTGGGGGGGACACTGAAGCTTTCTTT CASSFGGDTEAFF
TRBD1 TRBJ1-6 . TRBV27 TGTGCCAGCAGTTTATTAGGGACAGGGCTTTCGGCCCTCCACTTT CASSLLGTGLSALHF
. TRBJ2-1 . TRBV2 TGTGCCAGCAGTGATGGCAGGGTAATTTACAATGAGCAGTTCTTC CASSDGRVIYNEQFF
TRBD2 TRBJ2-2 . TRBV11-2 TGTGCCAGCAGCTTATTAGCGGGGGCGGGCACCGGGGAGCTGTTTTTT CASSLLAGAGTGELFF
. TRBJ2-3 . TRBV19 TGTGCCAGTAGTATAGAACTGTTGGATACGCAGTATTTT CASSIELLDTQYF
TRBD1 TRBJ1-2 once TRBV7-2 TGTGCCAGCAGGACCGGGACAGGGGCGTCCTATGGCTACACCTTC CASRTGTGASYGYTF
TRBD1 TRBJ1-1 . TRBV30 TGTGCCTGGAGTCCCGGGACAGGGGGAGGTACTGAAGCTTTCTTT CAWSPGTGGGTEAFF
. TRBJ2-7 . TRBV2 TGTGCCAGAGGAGGGGATACCTACGAGCAGTACTTC CARGGDTYEQYF
TRBD2 TRBJ2-7 . TRBV6-5 TGTGCCAGCAGTTCCGGGACTAGCGGGGTCCAAGGGCAGTACTTC CASSSGTSGVQGQYF
TRBD2 TRBJ2-7 . TRBV19 TGTGCCAGTAGTATATCTAGCGGGACCTACGAGCAGTACTTC CASSISSGTYEQYF
TRBD2 TRBJ2-2 . TRBV2 TGTGCCAGCAAACAACTAGCGACGAACACCGGGGAGCTGTTTTTT CASKQLATNTGELFF
. TRBJ2-4 . TRBV14 TGTGCCAGCGGCCTTTGGCGGCCCAACCCCGGGGACATTCAGTACTTC CASGLWRPNPGDIQYF
TRBD2 TRBJ2-1 . TRBV6-2/TRBV6-3 TGTGCCAGCAGCTCCCCCGAAATAGCGGGAGTAGTGAATGAGCAGTTCTTC CASSSPEIAGVVNEQFF
. TRBJ1-5 few TRBV6-5 TGTGCCAGCAGTTACACTACAGGCACTAATCAGCCCCAGCATTTT CASSYTTGTNQPQHF
. TRBJ2-3 . TRBV7-8 TGTGCCAGCAGCTTAGACGAGGGCGGTACGCAGTATTTT CASSLDEGGTQYF
TRBD2 TRBJ2-1 . TRBV5-6 TGTGCCAGCAGCCGATCCGGGACTAGCAGGCATGAGCAGTTCTTC CASSRSGTSRHEQFF
. TRBJ2-7 . TRBV7-4 TGTGCCAGCAGCATGCGTAGGAGCGACGAGCAGTACTTC CASSMRRSDEQYF
. TRBJ1-5 . TRBV19 TGTGCCAGTAGTGATGTCAGCCTCGAGGCCCAGCATTTT CASSDVSLEAQHF
. TRBJ2-7 . TRBV4-1 TGCGCCAGCAGCCAAGATCTTTCCCAGGGCCCCTACGAGCAGTACTTC CASSQDLSQGPYEQYF
. TRBJ2-2 few TRBV12-5 TGTGCTAGTGCCCGCGGGCTCAACACCGGGGAGCTGTTTTTT CASARGLNTGELFF
TRBD1 TRBJ1-1 . TRBV5-4 TGTGCCAGCAGCTTGGAGGGCAGGGGGCGCGAAGCTTTCTTT CASSLEGRGREAFF
TRBD2 TRBJ2-7 . TRBV5-1 TGCGCCAGCAGCGGTGGACTAGCGGGAGAATCCTACGAGCAGTACTTC CASSGGLAGESYEQYF
TRBD1 TRBJ1-6 . TRBV3-1/TRBV3-2 TGTGCCAGCAGCCAAGCTTCAGGGGGTAGCTCACCCCTCCACTTT CASSQASGGSSPLHF
. TRBJ1-4 . TRBV15 TGTGCCACCAGCAGAGAAACAGAGCTAGAAAAACTGTTTTTT CATSRETELEKLFF
TRBD2 TRBJ2-7 . TRBV7-2 TGTGCCAGCAGCTTAGTAGCGGGAGCCTACGAGCAGTACTTC CASSLVAGAYEQYF
TRBD1 TRBJ1-1 . TRBV5-1 TGCGCCAGCAGCTTGGGGGACAGGGAGAACACTGAAGCTTTCTTT CASSLGDRENTEAFF
TRBD2 TRBJ2-2 . TRBV14 TGTGCCAGCAGCCAAGATCCCCTAGCGGGGGGAAGCACCGGGGAGCTGTTTTTT CASSQDPLAGGSTGELFF
TRBD2 TRBJ2-7 . TRBV4-3 TGCGCCAGCAGCCTCACTAGCGGGAGCGGGTACGAGCAGTACTTC CASSLTSGSGYEQYF
. TRBJ2-3 . TRBV5-1 TGCGCCAGCCGATGGACTACCTCGGGAGATACGCAGTATTTT CASRWTTSGDTQYF
TRBD2 TRBJ2-1 . TRBV27 TGTGCCAGCAGTTTATTTGGACTAGCGGGAGAGGTTGGAAATGAGCAGTTCTTC CASSLFGLAGEVGNEQFF
. TRBJ2-5 . TRBV5-1 TGCGCCAGCAGCTTGGAGCAGGGGAGTACCCAAGAGACCCAGTACTTC CASSLEQGSTQETQYF
. TRBJ1-4 . TRBV7-9 TGTGCCAGCAGCTTTGCGGGGGGGAGTAATGAAAAACTGTTTTTT CASSFAGGSNEKLFF
TRBD2 TRBJ2-3 . TRBV10-1 TGCGCCAGCAGTGACTCGGGAGGCCCAGATACGCAGTATTTT CASSDSGGPDTQYF
. TRBJ1-6 . TRBV6-5 TGTGCCAGCACAAGAGAGGGACCCCTCCACTTT CASTREGPLHF
. TRBJ1-4 . TRBV18 TGTGCCAGCTCACCCACAGGGAGTAATGAAAAACTGTTTTTT CASSPTGSNEKLFF
TRBD2 TRBJ2-5 . TRBV7-9 TGTGCCAGCAGCTTATTTGGGACTAGTCAAGAGACCCAGTACTTC CASSLFGTSQETQYF
. TRBJ2-1 . TRBV5-4 TGTGCCAGCAGCAAGACTAGTGATGAGCAGTTCTTC CASSKTSDEQFF